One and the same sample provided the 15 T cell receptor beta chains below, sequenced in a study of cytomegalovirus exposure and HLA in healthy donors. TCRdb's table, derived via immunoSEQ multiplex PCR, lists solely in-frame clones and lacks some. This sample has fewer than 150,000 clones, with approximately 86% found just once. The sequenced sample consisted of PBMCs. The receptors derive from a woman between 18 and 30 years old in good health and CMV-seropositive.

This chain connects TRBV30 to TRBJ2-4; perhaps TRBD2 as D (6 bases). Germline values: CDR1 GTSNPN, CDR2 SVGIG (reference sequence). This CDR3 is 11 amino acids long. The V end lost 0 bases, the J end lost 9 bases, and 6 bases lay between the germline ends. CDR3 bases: TGTGCCTGGAGTGTGCGGGGCATTCAGTACTTC. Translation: CAWSVRGIQYF.

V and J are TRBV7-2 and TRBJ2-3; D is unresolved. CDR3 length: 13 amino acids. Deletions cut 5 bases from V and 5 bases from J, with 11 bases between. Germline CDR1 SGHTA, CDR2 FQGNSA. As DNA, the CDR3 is TGTGCCAGCAGCCGCATAGTGAAAGATACGCAGTATTTT. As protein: CASSRIVKDTQYF.

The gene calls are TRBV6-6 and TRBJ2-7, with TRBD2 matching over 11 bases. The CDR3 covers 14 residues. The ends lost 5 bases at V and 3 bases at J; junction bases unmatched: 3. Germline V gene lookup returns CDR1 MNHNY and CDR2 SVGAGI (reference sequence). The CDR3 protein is CASSAGTSGYEQYF. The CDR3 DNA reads TGTGCCAGCAGTGCCGGGACTAGCGGCTACGAGCAGTACTTC.

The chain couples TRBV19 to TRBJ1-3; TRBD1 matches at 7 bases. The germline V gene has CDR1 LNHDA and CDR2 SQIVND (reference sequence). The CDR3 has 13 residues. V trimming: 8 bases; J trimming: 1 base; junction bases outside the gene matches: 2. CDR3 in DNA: TGTGCCAGTGGGGGACAGTCTGGAAACACCATATATTTT. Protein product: CASGGQSGNTIYF.

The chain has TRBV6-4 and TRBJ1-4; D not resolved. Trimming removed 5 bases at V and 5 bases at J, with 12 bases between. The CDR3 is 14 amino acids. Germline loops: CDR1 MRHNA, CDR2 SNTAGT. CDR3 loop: CASSPTPKNEKLFF. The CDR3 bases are TGTGCCAGCAGTCCGACTCCGAAAAATGAAAAACTGTTTTTT.

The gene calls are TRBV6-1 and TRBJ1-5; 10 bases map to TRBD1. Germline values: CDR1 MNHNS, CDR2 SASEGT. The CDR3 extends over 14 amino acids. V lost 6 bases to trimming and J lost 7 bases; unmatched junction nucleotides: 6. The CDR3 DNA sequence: TGTGCCAGCAGCCTGACAGGGGGCGGGCAGCCCCAGCATTTT. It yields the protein CASSLTGGGQPQHF.

In DNA, the CDR3 is TGTGCCAGCTCACCACCCGGGACAGGGATCATGCACCAAGAGACCCAGTACTTC. Protein sequence: CASSPPGTGIMHQETQYF. The chain carries TRBV18 and TRBJ2-5; 9 positions agree with TRBD1. The CDR3 is made up of 18 amino acids. CDR1 is KGHSH, CDR2 LQKENI, per germline. The ends lost 0 bases at V and 0 bases at J; junction bases unmatched: 8.

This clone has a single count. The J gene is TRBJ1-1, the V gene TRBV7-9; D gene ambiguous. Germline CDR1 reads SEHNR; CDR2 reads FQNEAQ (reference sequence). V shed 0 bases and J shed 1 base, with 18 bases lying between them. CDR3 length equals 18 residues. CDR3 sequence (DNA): TGTGCCAGCAGCTTAGCCCTTAATCATAGATTCCCGAACACTGAAGCTTTCTTT. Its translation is CASSLALNHRFPNTEAFF.

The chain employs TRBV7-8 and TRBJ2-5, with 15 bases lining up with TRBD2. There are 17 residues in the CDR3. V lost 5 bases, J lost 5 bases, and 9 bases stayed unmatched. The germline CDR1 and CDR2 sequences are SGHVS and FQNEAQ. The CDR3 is CASSAWTSGGAWETQYF. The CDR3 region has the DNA TGTGCCAGCAGCGCTTGGACTAGCGGGGGGGCGTGGGAGACCCAGTACTTC.

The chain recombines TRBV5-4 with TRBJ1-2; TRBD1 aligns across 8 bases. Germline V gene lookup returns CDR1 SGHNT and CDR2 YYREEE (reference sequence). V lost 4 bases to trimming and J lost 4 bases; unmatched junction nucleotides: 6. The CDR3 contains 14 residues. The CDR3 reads CASSPDRESYGYTF. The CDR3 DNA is TGTGCCAGCAGCCCGGACAGGGAGAGCTATGGCTACACCTTC. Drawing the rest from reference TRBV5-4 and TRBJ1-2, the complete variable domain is ETGVTQSPTHLIKTRGQQVTLRCSSQSGHNTVSWYQQALGQGPQFIFQYYREEENGRGNFPPRFSGLQFPNYSSELNVNALELDDSALYLCASSPDRESYGYTFGSGTRLTVV.

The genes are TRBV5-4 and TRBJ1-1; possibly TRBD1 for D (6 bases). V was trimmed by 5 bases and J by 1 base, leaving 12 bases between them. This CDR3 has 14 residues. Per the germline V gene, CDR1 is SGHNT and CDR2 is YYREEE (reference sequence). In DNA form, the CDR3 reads TGTGCCAGCAGGCCGGGACACACGAACACTGAAGCTTTCTTT. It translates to CASRPGHTNTEAFF.

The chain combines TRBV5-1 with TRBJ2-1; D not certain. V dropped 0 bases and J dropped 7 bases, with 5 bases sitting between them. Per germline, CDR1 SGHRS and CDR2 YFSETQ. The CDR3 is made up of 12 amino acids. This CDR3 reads CASSLARNEQFF. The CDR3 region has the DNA TGCGCCAGCAGCTTGGCGAGGAATGAGCAGTTCTTC.

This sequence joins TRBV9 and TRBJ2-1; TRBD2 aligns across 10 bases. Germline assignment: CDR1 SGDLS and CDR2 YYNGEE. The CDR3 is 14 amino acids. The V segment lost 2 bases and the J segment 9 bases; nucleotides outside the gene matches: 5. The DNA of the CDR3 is TGTGCCAGCAGCGTCCTAGCGGGAGTTGTTGAGCAGTTCTTC. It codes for CASSVLAGVVEQFF.

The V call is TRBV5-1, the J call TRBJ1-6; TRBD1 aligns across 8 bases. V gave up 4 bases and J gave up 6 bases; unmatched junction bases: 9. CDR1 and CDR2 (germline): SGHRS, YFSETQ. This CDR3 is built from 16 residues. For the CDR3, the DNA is TGCGCCAGCAGCGTCGGACAGGGCTGGCTTAATTCACCCCTCCACTTT. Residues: CASSVGQGWLNSPLHF.

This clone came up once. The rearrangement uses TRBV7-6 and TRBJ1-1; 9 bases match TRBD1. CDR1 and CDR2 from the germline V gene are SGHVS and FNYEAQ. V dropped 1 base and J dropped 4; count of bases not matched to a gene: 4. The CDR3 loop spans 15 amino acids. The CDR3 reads CASSLDPGQGTEAFF. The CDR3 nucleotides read TGTGCCAGCAGCTTAGACCCGGGACAGGGCACTGAAGCTTTCTTT.